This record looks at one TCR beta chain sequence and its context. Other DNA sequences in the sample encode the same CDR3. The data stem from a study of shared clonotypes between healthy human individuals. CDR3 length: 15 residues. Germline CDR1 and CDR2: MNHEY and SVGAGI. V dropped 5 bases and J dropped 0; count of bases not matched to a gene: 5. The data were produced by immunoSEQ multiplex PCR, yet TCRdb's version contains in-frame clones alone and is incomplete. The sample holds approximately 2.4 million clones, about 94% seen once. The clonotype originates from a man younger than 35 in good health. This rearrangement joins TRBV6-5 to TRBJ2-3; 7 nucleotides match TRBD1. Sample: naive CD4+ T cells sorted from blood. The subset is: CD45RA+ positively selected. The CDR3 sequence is CASSLRDSSTDTQYF. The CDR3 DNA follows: TGTGCCAGCAGTCTCCGGGACAGTAGCACAGATACGCAGTATTTT.